These 10 T cell receptor beta chains were sequenced from one sample in a study of blood T cell repertoires in COVID-19. Method: immunoSEQ multiplex PCR; TCRdb's copy keeps in-frame clones and lacks some. The sample consists of around 56,000 clones, over 70% of them appearing once. The specimen was peripheral blood. The receptors were sampled from a woman between 50 and 59 years old with active or convalescent COVID-19.

The genes are TRBV6-1 and TRBJ1-5, with 7 bases that match TRBD1. The CDR3 covers 14 residues. Per the germline V gene, CDR1 is MNHNS and CDR2 is SASEGT. V gave up 1 base and J gave up 6 bases; unmatched junction bases: 3. The CDR3 coding sequence is TGTGCCAGCAGTGAAGGAGGGGGCAGTCAGCCCCAGCATTTT. Its protein product is CASSEGGGSQPQHF.

The V and J genes are TRBV5-4 and TRBJ2-1; a weak D match, TRBD2 (6 bases). The CDR3 extends over 13 amino acids. V was trimmed by 4 bases and J by 7 bases, leaving 12 bases between them. CDR1 and CDR2 (germline): SGHNT, YYREEE (reference sequence). The CDR3 loop is CASSPGTLNEQFF. In nucleotides, the CDR3 is TGTGCCAGCAGCCCCGGGACTCTAAATGAGCAGTTCTTC.

This sequence joins TRBV5-1 and TRBJ1-1; perhaps TRBD1 as D (6 bases). This CDR3 spans 19 amino acids. The V end lost 3 bases, the J end lost 0 bases, and 24 bases lay between the germline ends. Germline V lookup: CDR1 SGHRS, CDR2 YFSETQ. Here the CDR3 reads CASSYTRTRKWGLNTEAFF. CDR3 DNA: TGCGCCAGCAGCTACACCCGGACCCGCAAATGGGGGCTGAACACTGAAGCTTTCTTT.

The gene calls are TRBV28 and TRBJ1-2, with TRBD1 matching over 12 bases. Germline V lookup: CDR1 MDHEN, CDR2 SYDVKM. Losses at the gene ends were 6 bases for V and 8 bases for J; bases not matched to a gene: 13. The CDR3 is made up of 16 amino acids. This chain's CDR3 is CASSIGTGGGVRGYTF. The CDR3 DNA reads as TGTGCCAGCAGCATCGGGACAGGGGGCGGAGTGAGGGGCTACACCTTC.

V is TRBV9 and J is TRBJ1-5, with D possibly matching TRBD1 (5 bases). Germline assignment: CDR1 SGDLS and CDR2 YYNGEE. Trimming stripped 1 base from V and 2 bases from J, with 10 bases between. The CDR3 length is 15 residues. CDR3 coding DNA: TGTGCCAGCAGCGTATCTGGGGCCCGCAATCAGCCCCAGCATTTT. Amino acids: CASSVSGARNQPQHF.

The V gene is TRBV24-1, the J gene TRBJ2-5; TRBD2 matches 12 bases. The CDR3 is 15 amino acids. Germline V gives CDR1 KGHDR, CDR2 SFDVKD. J lost 4 bases, V lost 4 bases, and 3 bases had no gene match. The CDR3 protein is CATSEQGLAGETQYF. DNA of the CDR3: TGTGCCACCAGTGAGCAGGGACTAGCGGGAGAGACCCAGTACTTC.

The chain joins TRBV7-9 to TRBJ2-3; TRBD2 might be the D (5 bases). Deletions cut 3 bases from V and 6 bases from J, with 13 bases between. Germline-derived CDR1 and CDR2 are SEHNR and FQNEAQ (reference sequence). CDR3 length: 14 residues. CDR3 nucleotide sequence: TGTGCCAGCAGCTTGACAACTAGGGCGGATACGCAGTATTTT. Amino acid sequence: CASSLTTRADTQYF.

The chain has TRBV5-1 and TRBJ2-1; 7 positions match TRBD2. Germline CDR1 reads SGHRS; CDR2 reads YFSETQ. This CDR3 is built from 19 residues. Trimming took 4 bases from V and 2 from J; bases not matched to a gene: 18. CDR3 protein: CASSPFGLRSGTPYNEQFF. The DNA for the CDR3 is TGCGCCAGCAGCCCGTTTGGGCTCAGGAGCGGGACCCCCTACAATGAGCAGTTCTTC.

This chain joins TRBV11-2 and TRBJ1-3; a weak D match, TRBD1 (5 bases). The germline V and J ends were trimmed by 2 bases and 0 bases, with 11 bases remaining between them. The CDR3 totals 16 residues. From germline, CDR1 is SGHAT and CDR2 FQNNGV. This chain's CDR3 is CASSLLMGGSGNTIYF. In nucleotides, the CDR3 is TGTGCCAGCAGCTTATTAATGGGGGGCTCTGGAAACACCATATATTTT.

The rearrangement links TRBV2 to TRBJ1-1; a weak D match, TRBD1 (5 bases). The germline V and J ends were trimmed by 6 bases and 3 bases, with 14 bases remaining between them. The CDR3 has 14 residues. The germline gives CDR1 SNHLY, CDR2 FYNNEI. The CDR3: CASRHGGLDTEAFF. The CDR3, as DNA: TGTGCCAGCAGGCACGGGGGACTGGACACTGAAGCTTTCTTT.